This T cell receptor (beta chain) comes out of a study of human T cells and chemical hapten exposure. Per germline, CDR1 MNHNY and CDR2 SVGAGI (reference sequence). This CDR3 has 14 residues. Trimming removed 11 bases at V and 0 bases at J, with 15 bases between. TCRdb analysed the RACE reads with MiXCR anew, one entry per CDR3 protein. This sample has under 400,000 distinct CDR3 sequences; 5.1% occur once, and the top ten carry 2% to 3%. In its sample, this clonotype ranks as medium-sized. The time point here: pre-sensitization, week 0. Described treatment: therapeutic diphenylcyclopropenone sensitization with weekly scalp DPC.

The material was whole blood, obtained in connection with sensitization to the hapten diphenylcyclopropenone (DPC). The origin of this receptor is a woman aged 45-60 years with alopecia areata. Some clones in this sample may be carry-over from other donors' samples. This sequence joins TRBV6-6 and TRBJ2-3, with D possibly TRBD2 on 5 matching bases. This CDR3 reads CAVNPSPSTDTQYF. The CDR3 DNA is TGTGCCGTGAACCCTAGCCCTAGCACAGATACGCAGTATTTT.